A selection of T cell receptor beta chains follows, all from one sample in a study of CD8 T cells in Susac syndrome. TCRdb fed the immunoSEQ multiplex PCR reads into MiXCR, producing one record per CDR3 protein. This table has fewer than 200,000 distinct CDR3 sequences, around 95% appearing once. Material for sequencing was CD8+ T cells from PBMCs. These receptors were collected from a human donor with multiple sclerosis. The CDR3 runs from the conserved cysteine through the conserved F or W. The D gene is left open where the match is weak. Clone size is not always given. Where it is, it says once, few, many or a class for expanded clones.

d_call,j_call,v_call,clone_size,cdr3_nt,cdr3_aa
NA,TRBJ2-3,TRBV28,NA,TGTGCCAGCAGCTGGGCAAGCACAGATACGCAGTATTTT,CASSWASTDTQYF
NA,TRBJ2-2,TRBV29-1,few,TGCAGCGTTAGAGGGTATGCCACCGGGGAGCTGTTTTTT,CSVRGYATGELFF
NA,TRBJ2-7,TRBV28,NA,TGTGCCAGCACCCCAGGATACGAGCAGTACTTC,CASTPGYEQYF
NA,TRBJ2-1,TRBV20-1,NA,TGCAGTGCAGGACTGACAAGGGAGCAGTTCTTC,CSAGLTREQFF
NA,TRBJ2-3,TRBV7-3,few,TGTGCCAGCAGTTTACTAGGAAGCACAGATACGCAGTATTTT,CASSLLGSTDTQYF
NA,TRBJ2-7,TRBV28,NA,TGTGCCAGCAGTTTGAGTGGAGGTTTGAACGAGCAGTACTTC,CASSLSGGLNEQYF
NA,TRBJ2-7,TRBV14,NA,TGTGCCAGCAGCCAGGGGACCTACGAGCAGTACTTC,CASSQGTYEQYF
TRBD2,TRBJ2-7,TRBV13,NA,TGTGCCAGCAGCTTAACGGGGGGATATTCCTACGAGCAGTACTTC,CASSLTGGYSYEQYF
NA,TRBJ1-1,TRBV7-9,NA,TGTGCCAGCAGCTTCCCGACACAGAACACTGAAGCTTTCTTT,CASSFPTQNTEAFF
NA,TRBJ2-7,TRBV7-9,NA,TGTGCCAGCAGCCCTGTGGGAGACGAGCAGTACTTC,CASSPVGDEQYF
NA,TRBJ2-5,TRBV28,NA,TGTGCCAGCAGTTTTTTCCGGGGCAGGGGACAAGAGACCCAGTACTTC,CASSFFRGRGQETQYF
NA,TRBJ2-3,TRBV7-8,NA,TGTGCCAGCACCTTAACTATCACAGATACGCAGTATTTT,CASTLTITDTQYF
NA,TRBJ2-5,TRBV5-1,NA,TGCGCCAGCAGCTTGGTCGGCTTCGGGATTAAAGAGACCCAGTACTTC,CASSLVGFGIKETQYF
TRBD1,TRBJ1-2,TRBV29-1,NA,TGCAGCGTTCCTGGGGCGGGACAGGGGAAGAACTATGGCTACACCTTC,CSVPGAGQGKNYGYTF
NA,TRBJ2-7,TRBV7-9,NA,TGTGCCAGCAGCGGAGGGGCCTCGGTGCCCTCCTACGAGCAGTACTTC,CASSGGASVPSYEQYF
NA,TRBJ1-1,TRBV20-1,NA,TGCAGTGCTAGGACGGCAGGGGTTCACACTGAAGCTTTCTTT,CSARTAGVHTEAFF
TRBD1,TRBJ2-7,TRBV27,NA,TGTGCCAGCAGGGCGACAGGGGCGAACGAGCAGTACTTC,CASRATGANEQYF
NA,TRBJ1-1,TRBV15,NA,TGTGCCACCAGCAGAGATACAGGGACTGAAGCTTTCTTT,CATSRDTGTEAFF
NA,TRBJ2-5,TRBV29-1,NA,TGCAGCGTTGTTGGAGGGGGCAATTTGGGTGAGACCCAGTACTTC,CSVVGGGNLGETQYF
NA,TRBJ2-7,TRBV27,NA,TGTGCCAGCAGTTTATTACGGACGGGAGCCTACGAGCAGTACTTC,CASSLLRTGAYEQYF
NA,TRBJ2-1,TRBV27,few,TGTGCCAGCAGTTTTAGGGATGAGCAGTTCTTC,CASSFRDEQFF
TRBD1,TRBJ2-3,TRBV5-1,NA,TGCGCCAGCAGCTTCTATGGACAGGGACCCACAGATACGCAGTATTTT,CASSFYGQGPTDTQYF
NA,TRBJ2-5,TRBV29-1,NA,TGCAGCGTTTCTCAGGGAGAGACCCAGTACTTC,CSVSQGETQYF
NA,TRBJ2-7,TRBV30,NA,TGTGCCTGGAGTATTGGACACGAATACGAGCAGTACTTC,CAWSIGHEYEQYF
TRBD1,TRBJ2-7,TRBV28,NA,TGTGCCAGCAGTTTAAGTACAGGGGGTTTCCTCGAGCAGTACTTC,CASSLSTGGFLEQYF
NA,TRBJ2-7,TRBV28,once,TGTGCCAGCAGTTCTGCAGGAGACGAGCAGTACTTC,CASSSAGDEQYF
NA,TRBJ2-3,TRBV12-3/TRBV12-4,NA,TGTGCCAGCAGACGACTAGGAGATACGCAGTATTTT,CASRRLGDTQYF
NA,TRBJ2-2,TRBV28,NA,TGTGCCTCCCGGGTTGGCCCGAACACCGGGGAGCTGTTTTTT,CASRVGPNTGELFF
NA,TRBJ1-2,TRBV13,NA,TGTGCCAGCAGCTTAGCCAGGGCCTCCTACACCTTC,CASSLARASYTF
NA,TRBJ2-3,TRBV12-3/TRBV12-4,few,TGTGCCAGCAGTCCGGACTACACAGATACGCAGTATTTT,CASSPDYTDTQYF
TRBD2,TRBJ2-1,TRBV4-2,NA,TGTGCCAGCAGCCAAGGGTCTGGACTAGCGGGAGTAGGGGATGAGCAGTTCTTC,CASSQGSGLAGVGDEQFF
NA,TRBJ1-1,TRBV25-1,NA,TGTGCCAGCAGTGCGTACGCTGAAGCTTTCTTT,CASSAYAEAFF
TRBD1,TRBJ1-2,TRBV20-1,once,TGCAGTGCTAGAGATTCGCCAGGGGGCTACTATGGCTACACCTTC,CSARDSPGGYYGYTF
NA,TRBJ1-1,TRBV25-1,NA,TGTGCCAGCAGGCTAGGGGCCGGTGAAGCTTTCTTT,CASRLGAGEAFF
NA,TRBJ2-7,TRBV11-2,NA,TGTGCCTGGAGGGACCCCTCTGGCGAGCAGTACTTC,CAWRDPSGEQYF
NA,TRBJ2-1,TRBV30,once,TGTGCCTGGAGTATTGGCGGGACTTACAATGAGCAGTTCTTC,CAWSIGGTYNEQFF
NA,TRBJ2-5,TRBV7-9,NA,TGTGCCAGCACCTCCTCTAGAATGAGAGAGACCCAGTACTTC,CASTSSRMRETQYF
TRBD2,TRBJ2-3,TRBV29-1,NA,TGCAGCGTTGTACGGGAGGGCCTGGGAGATACGCAGTATTTT,CSVVREGLGDTQYF
NA,TRBJ2-7,TRBV7-9,few,TGTGCCAGCAGCTTAGTATGGTCGGGCGACGAGCAGTACTTC,CASSLVWSGDEQYF
TRBD1,TRBJ1-2,TRBV7-9,once,TGTGCCAGCAGCCCCCGGACAGGGGTAGTCTATGGCTACACCTTC,CASSPRTGVVYGYTF